This TCR beta chain stems from a study of T cells in narcolepsy. Study-level information: Enrolled donors included narcolepsy type 1 or type 2 patients and healthy controls. Regarding the study as a whole: HCRT-specific and TRIB2-specific autoreactive clonotypes appeared among same-patient CSF and blood CD4+ clonotypes. In some patient and control memory CD4+ samples, autoreactive clones were absent. Blood of same and different patients, but not healthy controls, reportedly held recurring autoreactive clonotypes.

CDR3 length equals 16 residues. Germline V gene lookup returns CDR1 LNHDA and CDR2 SQIVND (reference sequence). The repertoire was sequenced with immunoSEQ multiplex PCR; TCRdb's copy has only in-frame clones and lacks some. The sample has tens of thousands of clones, 80% to 85% seen once. Turning to this clone: Antigen: not known.

Sequenced sample: memory (CD45RA-) CD4+ T cells from blood. This TCR came from a human donor in good health. This chain uses TRBV19 with TRBJ2-5; D gene unclear. The J call may be mistaken, given a closer DNA end match to TRBJ2-7. CDR3 sequence: CASSIDRVTNTYEQYF. CDR3 nucleotides: TGTGCCAGTAGTATAGATCGTGTGACGAATACTTACGAGCAGTACTTC.